Shown below are 30 T cell receptor beta chains from a single sample sequenced in a study of CD8+ T cells in alopecia areata. Described treatment: oral pan-JAK inhibitor, 5-10 mg twice daily. Sequencing relied on a cDNA template that was reverse transcribed from extracted RNA. The protocol was immunoSEQ multiplex PCR, while the TCRdb copy is restricted to in-frame clones and leaves out a portion. This table holds 90,000 to 120,000 clones, over 80% found once. The sequencing used CD8+ T cells sorted from blood, collected at week 24, from a patient treated with tofacitinib. These receptors originate from a human donor with alopecia areata.

This chain joins TRBV4-2 and TRBJ2-5, with unresolved D. Germline CDR1 LGHNA, CDR2 YNFKEQ. This CDR3 region has 12 residues. Between the trimmed V and J ends, which lost 4 bases and 0 bases, there was a span of 3 bases. In nucleotides, the CDR3 is TGTGCCAGCAGCCCGAACCAAGAGACCCAGTACTTC. Its translation: CASSPNQETQYF.

This chain links TRBV11-2 with TRBJ2-1; 8 positions agree with TRBD2. Germline V gene data show CDR1 as SGHAT and CDR2 as FQNNGV. The CDR3 is made up of 16 amino acids. Losses at the gene ends were 1 base for V and 6 bases for J; bases not matched to a gene: 8. DNA for the CDR3: TGTGCCAGCAGCTTAGGACCTGGCGGGGGGCCCAATGAGCAGTTCTTC. It translates to CASSLGPGGGPNEQFF.

This clone occurred once. The V gene is TRBV9, the J gene TRBJ1-1, with no clear D. The germline V gene encodes CDR1 SGDLS and CDR2 YYNGEE. The CDR3 length is 14 residues. V was pared by 0 bases and J by 1 base, with 7 bases between. The CDR3 bases are TGTGCCAGCAGCGTAGTGGGAGGGAACACTGAAGCTTTCTTT. It specifies CASSVVGGNTEAFF.

The CDR3, as DNA: TGTGCCAGCAGCCAAGATCGGTCAGGGCTGAATGAAGCTTTCTTT. Translation gives CASSQDRSGLNEAFF. This chain uses TRBV14 with TRBJ1-1, with TRBD1 as a possible D gene (5 bases). V lost 0 bases and J lost 7, with 15 bases in between. The germline CDR1 and CDR2 sequences are SGHDN and FVKESK. The CDR3 has 15 residues.

This sequence joins TRBV4-3 and TRBJ2-7; D possibly corresponds to TRBD2 (8 bases). The CDR3 has 16 amino acids. CDR1 is LGHNA, CDR2 YSLEER, per germline. Trimming took off 4 bases at V and 3 bases at J, with 19 bases between the two ends. CDR3 nucleotides: TGCGCCAGCAGCCCCGACCATAGCGGGACAGACTACGAGCAGTACTTC. Translating it yields CASSPDHSGTDYEQYF.

The rearrangement joins TRBV7-9 to TRBJ1-4; maybe TRBD1 (5 bases). V was shortened by 4 bases and J by 5 bases, with 8 bases between the two germline ends. Germline V lookup: CDR1 SEHNR, CDR2 FQNEAQ (reference sequence). The CDR3 consists of 13 residues. This CDR3 reads CASSSQGNEKLFF. The CDR3 DNA sequence: TGTGCCAGCAGCTCCCAGGGAAATGAAAAACTGTTTTTT.

The chain has TRBV11-3 and TRBJ2-5, with a tentative D call TRBD1 (6 bases). The CDR3 loop spans 18 amino acids. The germline V gene has CDR1 SGHNT and CDR2 YENEEA. Trimming pared 1 base from V and 0 bases from J, leaving 18 bases between. The DNA for the CDR3 is TGTGCCAGCAGCTTAGGTTCGTCAGGGGCCCAGTACCAAGAGACCCAGTACTTC. Residues: CASSLGSSGAQYQETQYF. The variable domain in full, with the rest retrieved from reference TRBV11-3 and TRBJ2-5, is EAGVVQSPRYKIIEKKQPVAFWCNPISGHNTLYWYLQNLGQGPELLIRYENEEAVDDSQLPKDRFSAERLKGVDSTLKIQPAELGDSAVYLCASSLGSSGAQYQETQYFGPGTRLLVL.

The V call is TRBV7-6, the J call TRBJ1-1, with 7 nucleotides matching TRBD1. The CDR3 runs 14 residues. Per germline, CDR1 SGHVS and CDR2 FNYEAQ. The V and J ends lost 1 base and 5 bases, in that order; junction bases with no gene match: 4. CDR3 protein: CASSLETGTTEAFF. CDR3 DNA sequence: TGTGCCAGCAGCTTAGAGACAGGGACGACTGAAGCTTTCTTT.

This chain uses TRBV29-1 with TRBJ2-7; tentative D call: TRBD2 (6 bases). The germline V gene encodes CDR1 SQVTM and CDR2 ANQGSEA. V lost 5 bases and J lost 6, with 11 bases in between. This CDR3 is built from 11 residues. The CDR3 DNA is TGCAGCGTTCCTGGCGGGGCCGAGCAGTACTTC. As protein: CSVPGGAEQYF.

The chain employs TRBV18 and TRBJ1-1; D might be TRBD1 (5 bases). Germline V gene data show CDR1 as KGHSH and CDR2 as LQKENI. The CDR3 is 13 amino acids. Trimming left V 3 bases short and J 5 bases short, with 10 bases between. For the CDR3, the DNA is TGTGCCAGCTCACCTGGTAGGGGAACTGAAGCTTTCTTT. Amino acid sequence: CASSPGRGTEAFF.

The chain employs TRBV10-3 and TRBJ2-7; 11 bases are a match to TRBD2. The CDR3 consists of 16 residues. V shed 4 bases, J shed 2 bases, and the junction held 7 bases outside the gene matches. Germline assignment: CDR1 ENHRY and CDR2 SYGVKD. The CDR3 loop is CAISGLAGRLTYEQYF. In DNA form, the CDR3 reads TGTGCCATCAGTGGACTAGCGGGGCGCCTAACCTACGAGCAGTACTTC.

The chain uses TRBV5-1 and TRBJ2-3; D unresolved. From germline, CDR1 is SGHRS and CDR2 YFSETQ. The CDR3 is 12 residues long. The V gene lost 9 bases and the J gene lost 1 base, with 9 bases spanning the gap. CDR3 nucleotide sequence: TGCGCCAACCAAAGCGGCACAGATACGCAGTATTTT. Amino acid sequence: CANQSGTDTQYF.

The chain combines TRBV19 with TRBJ1-5, with D unclear. This CDR3 is 11 amino acids long. Germline CDR1 reads LNHDA; CDR2 reads SQIVND (reference sequence). V was trimmed by 9 bases and J by 12 bases, leaving 15 bases between them. CDR3 sequence: CASLDQRRQHF. DNA for the CDR3: TGTGCCAGCCTGGACCAGCGGCGCCAGCATTTT.

This rearrangement joins TRBV6-1 to TRBJ2-7; 10 bases are a match to TRBD1. V gave up 3 bases and J gave up 4 bases; unmatched junction bases: 3. Germline V gene lookup returns CDR1 MNHNS and CDR2 SASEGT. The CDR3 spans 14 residues. The DNA for the CDR3 is TGTGCCAGCAGTGAGAGGACAGGGGGATACGAGCAGTACTTC. The encoded protein is CASSERTGGYEQYF.

J is TRBJ2-1 and V is TRBV7-6; D is perhaps TRBD2 (6 bases). Germline CDR1 SGHVS, CDR2 FNYEAQ. The CDR3 spans 16 residues. The V end was cut by 1 base, the J end by 0 bases, with 10 bases between. The CDR3 loop is CASSLGGVFSYNEQFF. As DNA, the CDR3 is TGTGCCAGCAGCTTAGGCGGGGTCTTCTCCTACAATGAGCAGTTCTTC.

The gene calls are TRBV5-6 and TRBJ2-1, with 10 bases matching TRBD2. V gave up 3 bases and J gave up 4 bases; unmatched junction bases: 7. Germline V gene data show CDR1 as SGHDT and CDR2 as YYEEEE. The CDR3 sequence is 16 residues long. The CDR3 protein is CASSSRVAGGYNEQFF. The CDR3 DNA is TGTGCCAGCAGCTCCCGGGTAGCGGGGGGTTACAATGAGCAGTTCTTC.

The chain combines TRBV14 with TRBJ2-5, with 7 nucleotides matching TRBD1. V lost 11 bases and J lost 7; bases outside the gene matches: 25. The CDR3 loop spans 17 amino acids. Germline V gives CDR1 SGHDN, CDR2 FVKESK. For the CDR3, the DNA is TGTGCCCTAATCACCGGGACAGCGAGGGACGTCGAGGGGACCCAGTACTTC. This encodes CALITGTARDVEGTQYF.

V and J are TRBV9 and TRBJ2-1; 7 bases fit TRBD2. Losses at the gene ends were 4 bases for V and 1 base for J; bases not matched to a gene: 5. The CDR3 consists of 15 residues. CDR1 is SGDLS and CDR2 is YYNGEE in the germline V gene. CDR3 bases: TGTGCCAGCAGCTCGAGCGGGGTATCCTACAATGAGCAGTTCTTC. It yields the protein CASSSSGVSYNEQFF.

CDR3 sequence: CASSPWTSGGHLSYEQYF. CDR3 nucleotides: TGCGCCAGCAGCCCCTGGACTAGCGGGGGGCACCTCTCCTACGAGCAGTACTTC. The gene calls are TRBV4-3 and TRBJ2-7, with TRBD2 matching over 14 bases. This CDR3 comprises 18 residues. Germline trimming cut 4 bases from V and 0 bases from J; bases unmatched to any gene: 8. Germline lookup yields CDR1 LGHNA and CDR2 YSLEER.

The chain employs TRBV19 and TRBJ1-1, with D uncertain. Trimming cost V 3 bases and J 4 bases, with 6 bases left between them. CDR3 length: 12 amino acids. Germline-derived CDR1 and CDR2 are LNHDA and SQIVND (reference sequence). The CDR3 sequence is CASSIGVTEAFF. CDR3 DNA sequence: TGTGCCAGTAGTATCGGAGTCACTGAAGCTTTCTTT.

The chain is built from TRBV7-9 and TRBJ1-2, with 7 bases that match TRBD1. Trimming at V came to 4 bases and at J to 4 bases, leaving 6 bases not matched to a gene. Germline V gene data show CDR1 as SEHNR and CDR2 as FQNEAQ (reference sequence). CDR3 size: 14 residues. The CDR3 sequence is CASSSTGTVYGYTF. In DNA, the CDR3 is TGTGCCAGCAGCTCAACCGGGACAGTCTATGGCTACACCTTC.

This chain joins TRBV7-6 and TRBJ2-1; possibly TRBD1 or TRBD2 for D (7 bases each). CDR1 is SGHVS, CDR2 FNYEAQ, per germline. Trimming took off 5 bases at V and 4 bases at J, with 12 bases between the two ends. The CDR3 length is 14 residues. The CDR3 here is CASSQGGPYNEQFF. The CDR3 DNA reads TGTGCCAGCAGCCAGGGGGGGCCATACAATGAGCAGTTCTTC.

This chain connects TRBV6-6 to TRBJ2-7; D is perhaps TRBD1 (6 bases). CDR3 size: 12 residues. Germline values: CDR1 MNHNY, CDR2 SVGAGI (reference sequence). Between the trimmed V and J ends, which lost 6 bases and 5 bases, there was a span of 11 bases. CDR3 sequence reads: CASRSTGNEQYF. The CDR3 nucleotides are TGTGCCAGCAGGAGCACAGGGAACGAGCAGTACTTC.

This chain links TRBV27 with TRBJ2-5; D is perhaps TRBD1 (6 bases). There are 15 residues in the CDR3. Germline CDR1 MNHEY, CDR2 SMNVEV (reference sequence). Between the trimmed V and J ends, which lost 5 bases and 2 bases, there was a span of 15 bases. The CDR3 protein is CASSTGHSMQETQYF. CDR3 bases: TGTGCCAGCAGTACGGGACATAGCATGCAAGAGACCCAGTACTTC.

CDR3 bases: TGCAGCGTTGAAGATCAGGGTGAGACCCAGTACTTC. Its protein is CSVEDQGETQYF. V and J are TRBV29-1 and TRBJ2-5, with D possibly TRBD1 on 5 matching bases. Per the germline V gene, CDR1 is SQVTM and CDR2 is ANQGSEA. This CDR3 has 12 amino acids. Trimming shortened V by 0 bases and J by 5 bases, and 7 bases separated the two germline ends.

This clone was counted between two and nine times. J is TRBJ2-1 and V is TRBV14; 8 bases match TRBD2. Germline V gene data show CDR1 as SGHDN and CDR2 as FVKESK. V shed 5 bases and J 5 bases; nucleotides not matched to a gene: 5. This CDR3 contains 14 residues. In nucleotides, the CDR3 is TGTGCCAGCAGCTCGACTAGCGACCACAATGAGCAGTTCTTC. As protein: CASSSTSDHNEQFF. Variable domain in full (rest from reference TRBV14 and TRBJ2-1): EAGVTQFPSHSVIEKGQTVTLRCDPISGHDNLYWYRRVMGKEIKFLLHFVKESKQDESGMPNNRFLAERTGGTYSTLKVQPAELEDSGVYFCASSSTSDHNEQFFGPGTRLTVL.

The genes are TRBV4-1 and TRBJ2-5, with D perhaps TRBD2 (5 bases). The V gene's germline CDR1 is MGHRA and CDR2 YSYEKL. V lost 1 base and J lost 2, with 11 bases in between. The CDR3 sequence is 15 residues long. CDR3 DNA: TGCGCCAGCAGCCAAGCGACTTGGACTCAAGAGACCCAGTACTTC. Translated, it gives CASSQATWTQETQYF.

The V gene is TRBV2, the J gene TRBJ2-3; TRBD2 is a possible D gene (5 bases). The CDR3 has 14 residues. The germline gives CDR1 SNHLY, CDR2 FYNNEI. The V and J ends lost 7 bases and 0 bases respectively, with 11 bases between them. The CDR3 protein is CASNSGESTDTQYF. In DNA, the CDR3 is TGTGCCAGCAATTCTGGGGAGAGCACAGATACGCAGTATTTT.

This chain links TRBV27 with TRBJ2-3, with 7 bases fitting TRBD2. V was pared by 0 bases and J by 2 bases, with 2 bases of the junction left unmatched. This CDR3 is 15 amino acids long. Germline CDR1 MNHEY, CDR2 SMNVEV (reference sequence). Written as DNA, the CDR3 is TGTGCCAGCAGTTTATCTAGCGGGTACACAGATACGCAGTATTTT. Its protein is CASSLSSGYTDTQYF.

The chain employs TRBV7-2 and TRBJ2-1, with TRBD1 identical over 7 bases. CDR1 is SGHTA, CDR2 FQGNSA, per germline. This CDR3 has 16 amino acids. Trimming at V came to 5 bases and at J to 4 bases, leaving 11 bases not matched to a gene. The CDR3, as DNA: TGTGCCAGCAGCCCGACCGGGACAGTCATATACAATGAGCAGTTCTTC. Translation gives CASSPTGTVIYNEQFF.